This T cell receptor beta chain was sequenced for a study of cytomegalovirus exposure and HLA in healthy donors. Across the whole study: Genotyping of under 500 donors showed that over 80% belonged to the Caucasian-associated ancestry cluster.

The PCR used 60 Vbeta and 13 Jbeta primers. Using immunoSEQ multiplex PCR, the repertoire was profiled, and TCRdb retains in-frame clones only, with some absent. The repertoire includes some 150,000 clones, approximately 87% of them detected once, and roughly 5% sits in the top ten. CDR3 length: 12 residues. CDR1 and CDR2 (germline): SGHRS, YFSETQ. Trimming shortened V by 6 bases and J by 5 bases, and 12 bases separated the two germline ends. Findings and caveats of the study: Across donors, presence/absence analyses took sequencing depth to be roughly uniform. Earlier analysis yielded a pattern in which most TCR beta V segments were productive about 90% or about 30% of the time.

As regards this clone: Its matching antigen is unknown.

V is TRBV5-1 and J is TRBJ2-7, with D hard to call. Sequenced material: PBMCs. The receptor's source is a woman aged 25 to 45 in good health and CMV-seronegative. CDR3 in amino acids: CASNGPPNEQYF. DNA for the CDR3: TGCGCCAGCAATGGGCCTCCAAACGAGCAGTACTTC.